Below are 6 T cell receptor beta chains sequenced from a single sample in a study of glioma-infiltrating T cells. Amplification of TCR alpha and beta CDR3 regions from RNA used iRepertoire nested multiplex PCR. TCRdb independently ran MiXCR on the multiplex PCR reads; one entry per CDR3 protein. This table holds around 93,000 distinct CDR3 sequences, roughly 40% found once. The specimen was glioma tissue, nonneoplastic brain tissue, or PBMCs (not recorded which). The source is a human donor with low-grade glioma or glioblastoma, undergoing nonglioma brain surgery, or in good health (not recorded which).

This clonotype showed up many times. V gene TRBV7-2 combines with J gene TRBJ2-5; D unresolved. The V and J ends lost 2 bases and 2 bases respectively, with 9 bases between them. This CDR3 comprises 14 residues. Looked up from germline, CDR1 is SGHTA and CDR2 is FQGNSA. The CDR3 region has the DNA TGTGCCAGCAGCTTAATGAGTTCTCAAGAGACCCAGTACTTC. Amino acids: CASSLMSSQETQYF.

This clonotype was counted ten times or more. Written as DNA, the CDR3 is TGCAGCGTTAGGAGGGGGCACGAGCAGTACTTC. Translation gives CSVRRGHEQYF. The J gene is TRBJ2-7, the V gene TRBV29-1; a weak D match, TRBD1 (7 bases). CDR1 is SQVTM and CDR2 is ANQGSEA in the germline V gene. CDR3 length equals 11 residues. V was cut by 5 bases and J by 5 bases, with 10 bases left in between.

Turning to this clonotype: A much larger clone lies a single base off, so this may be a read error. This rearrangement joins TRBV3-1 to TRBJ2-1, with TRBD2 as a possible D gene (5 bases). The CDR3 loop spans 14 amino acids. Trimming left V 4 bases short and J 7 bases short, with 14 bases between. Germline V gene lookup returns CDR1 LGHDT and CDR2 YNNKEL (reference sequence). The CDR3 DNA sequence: TGTGCCAGCAGCCTGGGCGGCGGGTCGAATGAGCAGTTCTTC. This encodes CASSLGGGSNEQFF.

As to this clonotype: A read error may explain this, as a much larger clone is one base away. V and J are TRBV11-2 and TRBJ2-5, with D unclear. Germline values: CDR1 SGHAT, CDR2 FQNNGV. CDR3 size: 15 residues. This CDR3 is CASSLTAGSQETQHF. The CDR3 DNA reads TGTGCCAGCAGCTTAACGGCCGGTTCCCAAGAGACCCAGCACTTC.

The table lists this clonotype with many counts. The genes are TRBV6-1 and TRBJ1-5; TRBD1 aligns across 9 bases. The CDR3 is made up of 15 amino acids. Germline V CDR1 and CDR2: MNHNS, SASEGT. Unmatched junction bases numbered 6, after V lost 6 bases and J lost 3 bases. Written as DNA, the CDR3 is TGTGCCAGCAGCCGGACAGGGGAGGCCAATCAGCCCCAGCATTTT. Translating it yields CASSRTGEANQPQHF.

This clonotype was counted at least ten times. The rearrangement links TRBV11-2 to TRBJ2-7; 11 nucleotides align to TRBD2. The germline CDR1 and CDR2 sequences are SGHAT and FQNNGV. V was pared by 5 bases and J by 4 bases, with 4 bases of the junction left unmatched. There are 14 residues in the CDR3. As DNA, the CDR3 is TGTGCCAGCAGCCTACTAGCGGGAGCGTACGAGCAGTACTTC. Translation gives CASSLLAGAYEQYF.